This entry describes one TCR beta chain. Its antigen is not identified. The sample belongs to a study of T cells after yellow fever vaccination. Findings of the study overall: Peaking on day 5 versus 15, the secondary response was faster but weaker. In post-booster samples, most primary-vaccination clones reappeared (under 98% CD4, approximately 91% CD8).

Trimming left V 5 bases short and J 7 bases short, with 15 bases between. The CDR3 length is 15 residues. CDR1 is MDHEN, CDR2 SYDVKM, per germline. 5'RACE template switching generated TCR cDNA, adding a universal primer site and UMIs. TCRdb itself ran the 5' RACE reads through MiXCR, one entry per CDR3 protein. The sample carries fewer than 650,000 distinct CDR3 sequences, 21% recorded once. The source was PBMCs, collected 20 to 25 days after the first yellow fever vaccination. V and J are TRBV28 and TRBJ1-6; D gene ambiguous. The TCR sequence derives from a man aged 18 to 29 who received the YFV17D yellow fever vaccine. In DNA, the CDR3 is TGTGCCAGCAGTATGTGGTGGGTTTTGAATTCACCCCTCCACTTT. It yields the protein CASSMWWVLNSPLHF.